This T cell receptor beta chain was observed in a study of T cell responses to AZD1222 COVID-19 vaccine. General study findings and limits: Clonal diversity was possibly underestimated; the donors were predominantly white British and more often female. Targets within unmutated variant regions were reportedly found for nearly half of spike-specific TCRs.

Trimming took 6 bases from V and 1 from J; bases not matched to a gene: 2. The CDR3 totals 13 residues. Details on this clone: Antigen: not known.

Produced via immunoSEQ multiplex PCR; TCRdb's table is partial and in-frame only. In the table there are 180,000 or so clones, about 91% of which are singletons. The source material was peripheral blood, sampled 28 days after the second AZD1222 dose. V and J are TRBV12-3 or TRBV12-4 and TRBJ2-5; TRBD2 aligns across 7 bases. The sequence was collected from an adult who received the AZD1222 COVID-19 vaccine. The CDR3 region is CASSWGGQETQYF. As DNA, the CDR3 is TGTGCCAGCAGCTGGGGGGGCCAAGAGACCCAGTACTTC.